This T cell receptor (beta chain) was recovered during a study of breast tumors, draining lymph nodes, adjacent tissues. From the multiplex PCR reads, TCRdb called clonotypes with MiXCR, one entry per CDR3 protein. The sample records 75,000 to 100,000 distinct CDR3 sequences, approximately 19% being singletons. Study-level findings and limits: The data were judged consistent with most tumor T cells coming from lymph node and expanding in tumor. Tumor T cell lymph node origin was a supported hypothesis, not proven. Luminal-like breast cancer showed significantly greater tumor-nontumor repertoire similarity than basal-like breast cancer did.

The lymph nodes were axillary draining lymph nodes from breast cancer patients. A word on this clonotype: Antigen unknown. One junction end does not reproduce the germline sequence, and a read error may be involved.

This CDR3 contains 14 residues. Germline lookup yields CDR1 LNHDA and CDR2 SQIVND (reference sequence). Sequencing was done on a sample of axillary lymph node tissue. This clonotype was sampled from a female donor with breast cancer. Some clones in this sample may be carry-over from other donors' samples. The chain employs TRBV19 and TRBJ2-1; no firm D call. CDR3 loop: CASGIGASYNEQFF. DNA of the CDR3: TGTGCCAGTGGTATAGGTGCTTCCTACAATGAGCAGTTCTTC.